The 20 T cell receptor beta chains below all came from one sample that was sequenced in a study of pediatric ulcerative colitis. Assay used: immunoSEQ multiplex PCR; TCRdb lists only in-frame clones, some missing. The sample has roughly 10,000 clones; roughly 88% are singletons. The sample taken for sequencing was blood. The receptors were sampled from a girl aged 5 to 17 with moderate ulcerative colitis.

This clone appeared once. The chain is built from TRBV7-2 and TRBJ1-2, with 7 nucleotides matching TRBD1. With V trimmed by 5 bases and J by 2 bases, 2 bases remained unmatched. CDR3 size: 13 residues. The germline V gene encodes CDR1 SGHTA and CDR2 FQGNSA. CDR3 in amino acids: CASSMGQNYGYTF. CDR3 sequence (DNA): TGTGCCAGCAGCATGGGACAGAACTATGGCTACACCTTC.

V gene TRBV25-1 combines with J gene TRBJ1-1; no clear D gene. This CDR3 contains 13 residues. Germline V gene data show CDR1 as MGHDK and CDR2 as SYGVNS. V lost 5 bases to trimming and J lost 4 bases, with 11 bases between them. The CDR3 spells CASSKAAGTEAFF. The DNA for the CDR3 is TGTGCCAGCAGTAAGGCAGCGGGCACTGAAGCTTTCTTT.

CDR3 loop: CSVRHLLNTEAFF. The CDR3 DNA is TGCAGCGTTCGGCACCTCCTGAACACTGAAGCTTTCTTT. The chain recombines TRBV29-1 with TRBJ1-1; D unresolved. This CDR3 is 13 amino acids long. Trimming shortened V by 5 bases and J by 0 bases, and 10 bases separated the two germline ends. CDR1 SQVTM and CDR2 ANQGSEA come from the germline V gene.

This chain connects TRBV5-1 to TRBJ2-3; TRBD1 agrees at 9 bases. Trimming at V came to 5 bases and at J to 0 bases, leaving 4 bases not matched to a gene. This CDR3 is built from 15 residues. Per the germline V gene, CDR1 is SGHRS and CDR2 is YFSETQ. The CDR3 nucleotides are TGCGCCAGCAGACAACAGGGGGCTAGCACAGATACGCAGTATTTT. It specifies CASRQQGASTDTQYF.

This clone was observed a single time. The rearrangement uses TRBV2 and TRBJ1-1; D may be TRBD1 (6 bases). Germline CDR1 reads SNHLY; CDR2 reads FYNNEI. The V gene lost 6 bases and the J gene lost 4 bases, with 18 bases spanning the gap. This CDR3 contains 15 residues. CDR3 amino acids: CASRPKQGRGTEAFF. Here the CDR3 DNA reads TGTGCCAGCAGGCCAAAACAGGGCCGGGGCACTGAAGCTTTCTTT.

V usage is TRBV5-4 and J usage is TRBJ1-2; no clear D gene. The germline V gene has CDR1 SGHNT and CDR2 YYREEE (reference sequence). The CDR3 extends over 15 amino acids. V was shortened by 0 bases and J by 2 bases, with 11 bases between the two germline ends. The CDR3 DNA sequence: TGTGCCAGCAGCTTGGACCGCTTAACCAACTATGGCTACACCTTC. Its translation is CASSLDRLTNYGYTF.

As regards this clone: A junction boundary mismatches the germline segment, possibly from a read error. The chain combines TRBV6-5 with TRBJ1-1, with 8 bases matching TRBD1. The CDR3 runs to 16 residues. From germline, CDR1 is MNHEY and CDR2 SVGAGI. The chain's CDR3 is CASSYHDRGLKTEAFF. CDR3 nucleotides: TGTGCCAGCAGTTACCACGACAGGGGTTTGAAAACTGAAGCTTTCTTT.

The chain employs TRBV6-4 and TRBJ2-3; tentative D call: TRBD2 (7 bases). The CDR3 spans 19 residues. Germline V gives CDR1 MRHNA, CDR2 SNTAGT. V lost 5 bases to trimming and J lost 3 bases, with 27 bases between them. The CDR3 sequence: CASSHRTGSAGAGTDTQYF. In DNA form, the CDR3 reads TGTGCCAGCAGTCACAGAACAGGATCTGCGGGGGCAGGGACAGATACGCAGTATTTT.

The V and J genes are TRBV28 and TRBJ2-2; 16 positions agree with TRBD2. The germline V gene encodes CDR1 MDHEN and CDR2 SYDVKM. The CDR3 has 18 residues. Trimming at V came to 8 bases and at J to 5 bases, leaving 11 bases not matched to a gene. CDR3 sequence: CASEYGTSGRATTGELFF. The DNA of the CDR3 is TGTGCCAGCGAATACGGGACTAGCGGGAGGGCCACGACCGGGGAGCTGTTTTTT.

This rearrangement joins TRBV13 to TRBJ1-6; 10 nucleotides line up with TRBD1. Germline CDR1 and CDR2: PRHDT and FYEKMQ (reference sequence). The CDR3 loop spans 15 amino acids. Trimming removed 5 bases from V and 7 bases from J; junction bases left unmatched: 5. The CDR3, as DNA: TGTGCCAGCAGCCACAGGGACAGGGGAAATTCACCCCTCCACTTT. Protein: CASSHRDRGNSPLHF.

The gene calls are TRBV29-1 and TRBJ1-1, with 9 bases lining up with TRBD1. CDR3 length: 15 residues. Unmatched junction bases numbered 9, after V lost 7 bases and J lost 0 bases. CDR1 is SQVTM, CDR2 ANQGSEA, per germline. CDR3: CSGGQGWGMNTEAFF. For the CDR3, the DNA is TGCAGCGGTGGACAGGGGTGGGGCATGAACACTGAAGCTTTCTTT.

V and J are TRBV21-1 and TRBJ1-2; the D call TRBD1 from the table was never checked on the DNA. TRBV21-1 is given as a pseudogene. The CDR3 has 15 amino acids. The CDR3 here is CASSKVAGSNYGYTF. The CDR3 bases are TGTGCCAGCAGCAAAGTGGCAGGGTCGAACTATGGCTACACCTTC.

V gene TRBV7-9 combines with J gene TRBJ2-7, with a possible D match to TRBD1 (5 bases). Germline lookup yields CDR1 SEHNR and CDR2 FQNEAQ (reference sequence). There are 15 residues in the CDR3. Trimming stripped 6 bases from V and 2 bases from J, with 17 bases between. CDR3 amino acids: CASSSVDRLPYEQYF. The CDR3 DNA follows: TGTGCCAGCAGTTCCGTCGACAGATTACCCTACGAGCAGTACTTC. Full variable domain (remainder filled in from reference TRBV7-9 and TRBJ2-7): DTGVSQNPRHKITKRGQNVTFRCDPISEHNRLYWYRQTLGQGPEFLTYFQNEAQLEKSRLLSDRFSAERPKGSFSTLEIQRTEQGDSAMYLCASSSVDRLPYEQYFGPGTRLTVT.

CDR3: CASSSPGALTHEQYF. CDR3 nucleotides: TGTGCCAGCAGCTCCCCTGGGGCACTCACCCACGAGCAGTACTTC. The chain uses TRBV6-5 and TRBJ2-7, with a tentative D call TRBD1 (5 bases). The CDR3 consists of 15 residues. The V end was cut by 6 bases, the J end by 5 bases, with 20 bases between. In germline, CDR1 is MNHEY, CDR2 SVGAGI.

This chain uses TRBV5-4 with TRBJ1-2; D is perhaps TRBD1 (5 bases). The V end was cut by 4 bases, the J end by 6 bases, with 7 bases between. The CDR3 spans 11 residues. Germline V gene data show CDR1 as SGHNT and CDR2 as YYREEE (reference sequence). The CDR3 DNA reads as TGTGCCAGCAGCCCAGGGAATGGCTACACCTTC. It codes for CASSPGNGYTF.

Here the CDR3 reads CASSYHGRNTEAFF. CDR3 in DNA: TGTGCCAGCAGTTACCATGGACGGAACACTGAAGCTTTCTTT. V and J are TRBV6-5 and TRBJ1-1; D is undetermined. The CDR3 consists of 14 residues. CDR1 is MNHEY, CDR2 SVGAGI, per germline. The V and J ends lost 2 bases and 1 base respectively, with 8 bases between them.

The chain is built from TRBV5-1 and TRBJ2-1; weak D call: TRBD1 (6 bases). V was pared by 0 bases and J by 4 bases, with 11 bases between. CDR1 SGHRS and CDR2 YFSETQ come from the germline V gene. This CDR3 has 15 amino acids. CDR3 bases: TGCGCCAGCAGCTTGGAGGGCCAGGGGTACAATGAGCAGTTCTTC. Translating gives CASSLEGQGYNEQFF.

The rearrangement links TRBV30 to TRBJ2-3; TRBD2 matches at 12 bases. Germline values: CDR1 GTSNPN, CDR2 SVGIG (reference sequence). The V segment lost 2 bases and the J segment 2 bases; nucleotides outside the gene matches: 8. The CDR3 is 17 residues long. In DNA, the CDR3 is TGTGCCTGGAGTACTTCCTCTAGCGGGAGGGACACAGATACGCAGTATTTT. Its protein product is CAWSTSSSGRDTDTQYF.

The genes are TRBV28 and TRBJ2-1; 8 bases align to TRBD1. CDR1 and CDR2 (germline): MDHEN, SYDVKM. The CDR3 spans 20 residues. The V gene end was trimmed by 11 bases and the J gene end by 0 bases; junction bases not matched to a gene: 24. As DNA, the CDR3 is TGTGCCGTCGACCCAGGGGGCCTCTCTTCCTTTCTAAGCTCCTACAATGAGCAGTTCTTC. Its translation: CAVDPGGLSSFLSSYNEQFF.

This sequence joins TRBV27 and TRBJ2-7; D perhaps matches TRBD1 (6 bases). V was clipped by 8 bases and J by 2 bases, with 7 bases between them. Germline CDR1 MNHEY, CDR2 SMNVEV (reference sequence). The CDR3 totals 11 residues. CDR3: CASGTTYEQYF. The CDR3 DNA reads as TGTGCCAGCGGGACAACCTACGAGCAGTACTTC.